The clone carrying this T cell receptor (beta chain) has a count of ten or more. The data originate from a study of spatial heterogeneity in lung cancer. Trimming took 11 bases from V and 0 from J; bases not matched to a gene: 11. The CDR3 has 16 residues. The germline V gene has CDR1 MNHNS and CDR2 SASEGT. Time point meaning: sample taken at primary tumor resection. Unsorted tumor, nontumor lung tissue or cryopreserved PBMC supplied the whole RNA. The 60 to 90 donors had untreated early-stage non-small cell lung cancer. MiXCR, applied by TCRdb to the 5' RACE reads, yields one record per CDR3 protein. This table holds roughly 20,000 distinct CDR3 sequences, approximately 4.4% found once.

This TCR was recovered from a male donor with early-stage non-small cell lung cancer. The V gene is TRBV6-1, the J gene TRBJ1-5; 9 bases align to TRBD1. The starting material was PBMCs, obtained at surgery. The CDR3 coding sequence is TGTGCCTCCAATGAGGGGACAGGGTTTAGCAATCAGCCCCAGCATTTT. This encodes CASNEGTGFSNQPQHF.